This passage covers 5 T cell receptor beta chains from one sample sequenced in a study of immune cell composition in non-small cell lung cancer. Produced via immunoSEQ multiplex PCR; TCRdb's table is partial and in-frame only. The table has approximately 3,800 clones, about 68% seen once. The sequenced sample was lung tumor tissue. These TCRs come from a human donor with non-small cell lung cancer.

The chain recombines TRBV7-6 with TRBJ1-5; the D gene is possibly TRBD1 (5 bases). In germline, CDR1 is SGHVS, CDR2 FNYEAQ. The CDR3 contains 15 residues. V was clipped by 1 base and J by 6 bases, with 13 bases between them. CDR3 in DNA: TGTGCCAGCAGCTTAGGCGGGGGGGTTGGTCAGCCCCAGCATTTT. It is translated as CASSLGGGVGQPQHF.

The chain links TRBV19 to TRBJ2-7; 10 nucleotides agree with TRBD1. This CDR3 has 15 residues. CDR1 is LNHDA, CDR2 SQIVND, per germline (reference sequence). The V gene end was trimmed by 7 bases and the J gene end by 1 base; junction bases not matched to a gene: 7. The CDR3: CASTMGQGSSYEQYF. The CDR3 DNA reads TGTGCCAGTACTATGGGACAGGGGAGTTCCTACGAGCAGTACTTC.

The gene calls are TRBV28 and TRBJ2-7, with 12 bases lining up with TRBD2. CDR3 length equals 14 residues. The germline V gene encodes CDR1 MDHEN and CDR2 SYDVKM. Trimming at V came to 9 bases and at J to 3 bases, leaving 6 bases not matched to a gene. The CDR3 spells CARAGLAGNYEQYF. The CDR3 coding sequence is TGTGCCAGAGCCGGACTAGCGGGAAACTACGAGCAGTACTTC.

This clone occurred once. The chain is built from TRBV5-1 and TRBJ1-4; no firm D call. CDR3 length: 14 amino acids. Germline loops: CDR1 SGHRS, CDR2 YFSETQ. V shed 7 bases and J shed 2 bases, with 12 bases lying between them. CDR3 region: CASCREDTNEKLFF. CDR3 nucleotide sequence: TGCGCCAGCTGTAGGGAGGACACTAATGAAAAACTGTTTTTT.

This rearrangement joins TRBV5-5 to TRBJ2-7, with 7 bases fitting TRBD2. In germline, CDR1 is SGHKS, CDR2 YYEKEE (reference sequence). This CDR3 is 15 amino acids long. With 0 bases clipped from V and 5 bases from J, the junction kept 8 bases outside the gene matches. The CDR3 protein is CASSLDAGVGNEQYF. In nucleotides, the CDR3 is TGTGCCAGCAGCTTGGATGCGGGAGTGGGGAACGAGCAGTACTTC.